The next 26 T cell receptor beta chains were all read from a single sample in a study of shared clonotypes between healthy human individuals. TCRdb's copy holds only in-frame clones and misses some; the assay was immunoSEQ multiplex PCR. The sample carries under 1,100,000 clones, roughly 70% recorded once. Material: memory CD4+ T cells sorted from blood. Subset given: CD45RA-negative fraction. The receptors come from a man between 18 and 29 years old in good health.

About this clone itself: This may come from a read error, since a much larger clone is one base off. V is TRBV28 and J is TRBJ2-3; no reliable D call. The CDR3 sequence is 12 residues long. Germline assignment: CDR1 MDHEN and CDR2 SYDVKM. V was cut by 8 bases and J by 0 bases, with 6 bases left in between. CDR3 DNA sequence: TGTGCCAGCGGTTCCAGCACAGATACGCAGTATTTT. This sequence encodes CASGSSTDTQYF. Based on the CDR3 plus reference TRBV28 and TRBJ2-3, the full variable domain is DVKVTQSSRYLVKRTGEKVFLECVQDMDHENMFWYRQDPGLGLRLIYFSYDVKMKEKGDIPEGYSVSREKKERFSLILESASTNQTSMYLCASGSSTDTQYFGPGTRLTVL.

The chain recombines TRBV6-1 with TRBJ2-6, with D perhaps TRBD2 (5 bases). Per germline, CDR1 MNHNS and CDR2 SASEGT. Trimming cost V 7 bases and J 1 base, with 11 bases left between them. The CDR3 is made up of 15 amino acids. CDR3 in DNA: TGTGCCAGCACCCTCTCGGGGTCTGGGGCCAACGTCCTGACTTTC. Its translation: CASTLSGSGANVLTF.

The V call is TRBV11-2, the J call TRBJ1-1; D perhaps matches TRBD1 (6 bases). CDR1 SGHAT and CDR2 FQNNGV come from the germline V gene. V was pared by 5 bases and J by 4 bases, with 17 bases between. The CDR3 spans 15 residues. CDR3 loop: CASSPLAGGGTEAFF. CDR3 DNA sequence: TGTGCCAGCAGCCCCCTTGCTGGAGGGGGCACTGAAGCTTTCTTT.

The chain couples TRBV9 to TRBJ2-5; perhaps TRBD1 as D (6 bases). The CDR3 is made up of 16 amino acids. Trimming cost V 0 bases and J 3 bases, with 15 bases left between them. Germline CDR1 SGDLS, CDR2 YYNGEE. The CDR3 reads CASSVAGGQLEETQYF. In nucleotides, the CDR3 is TGTGCCAGCAGCGTAGCTGGCGGACAGTTGGAAGAGACCCAGTACTTC.

The chain combines TRBV18 with TRBJ1-2, with 10 bases identical to TRBD1. V trimming: 3 bases; J trimming: 6 bases; junction bases outside the gene matches: 4. The CDR3 has 14 residues. CDR1 is KGHSH and CDR2 is LQKENI in the germline V gene. The chain's CDR3 is CASSPDRGRDGYTF. In nucleotides, the CDR3 is TGTGCCAGCTCACCGGACAGGGGGAGAGATGGCTACACCTTC.

This chain links TRBV6-8 with TRBJ1-5; D remains unclear. The CDR3 length is 10 residues. Germline-derived CDR1 and CDR2 are MNHGY and SAAAGT. V was shortened by 7 bases and J by 4 bases, with 2 bases between the two germline ends. CDR3 DNA: TGTGCCAGCATTAATCAGCCCCAGCATTTT. Its protein product is CASINQPQHF.

The V and J genes are TRBV30 and TRBJ1-4; tentatively, D is TRBD1 (5 bases). There are 11 residues in the CDR3. Germline lookup yields CDR1 GTSNPN and CDR2 SVGIG (reference sequence). Trimming took off 5 bases at V and 7 bases at J, with 8 bases between the two ends. The CDR3 loop is CAWARAEKLFF. The CDR3 DNA sequence: TGTGCCTGGGCCAGGGCTGAAAAACTGTTTTTT.

For the CDR3, the DNA is TGCGCCAGCAGCTTGGTAGCGGGGAGGGCCAACAATGAGCAGTTCTTC. It specifies CASSLVAGRANNEQFF. V is TRBV5-1 and J is TRBJ2-1; 8 nucleotides line up with TRBD2. With V trimmed by 0 bases and J by 5 bases, 7 bases remained unmatched. This CDR3 spans 16 amino acids. The germline CDR1 and CDR2 sequences are SGHRS and YFSETQ.

The sample holds one count of this clone. It may be a read error: a sequence one base away is much more abundant. This chain joins TRBV10-3 and TRBJ2-7, with D possibly matching TRBD1 (6 bases). With 4 bases removed from V and 3 bases from J, the gap between germline ends came to 7 bases. The CDR3 loop spans 12 amino acids. Germline-derived CDR1 and CDR2 are ENHRY and SYGVKD. The CDR3 loop reads CAISGDIYEQYF. For the CDR3, the DNA is TGTGCCATCAGTGGGGACATCTACGAGCAGTACTTC.

In its sample, this clone was seen once. Just one base apart from a much larger clone, this may be a read error. This chain uses TRBV6-6 with TRBJ2-3, with D possibly being TRBD1 (5 bases). CDR3 size: 14 residues. V shed 5 bases and J shed 0 bases, with 9 bases lying between them. CDR1 and CDR2 from the germline V gene are MNHNY and SVGAGI (reference sequence). For the CDR3, the DNA is TGTGCCAGCAGTCCCGACAGTAGCACAGATACGCAGTATTTT. Encoded protein: CASSPDSSTDTQYF.

The V call is TRBV2, the J call TRBJ1-6; D gene uncertain. The germline V gene encodes CDR1 SNHLY and CDR2 FYNNEI. The CDR3 has 14 amino acids. The germline V and J ends were trimmed by 7 bases and 6 bases, with 13 bases remaining between them. The DNA for the CDR3 is TGTGCCAGCAACTTAGGGCAGCTTAATTCACCCCTCCACTTT. It translates to CASNLGQLNSPLHF.

The CDR3 sequence is CASQHDRGLEKLFF. The CDR3 nucleotides are TGTGCCTCCCAACACGACAGGGGGCTTGAAAAACTGTTTTTT. The chain uses TRBV30 and TRBJ1-4, with TRBD1 matching 10 bases. This CDR3 region has 14 residues. Germline V CDR1 and CDR2: GTSNPN, SVGIG (reference sequence). V dropped 7 bases and J dropped 7; count of bases not matched to a gene: 9.

The rearrangement uses TRBV6-5 and TRBJ2-1; D might be TRBD1 or TRBD2, each matching 5 bases. Trimming left V 6 bases short and J 9 bases short, with 15 bases between. This CDR3 region has 13 residues. The germline gives CDR1 MNHEY, CDR2 SVGAGI. The CDR3 is CASSAFTGGEQFF. CDR3 coding DNA: TGTGCCAGCAGCGCTTTCACAGGAGGTGAGCAGTTCTTC.

DNA for the CDR3: TGTGCCAGCAGGTGGGGTCTCAATGAGCAGTTCTTC. As protein: CASRWGLNEQFF. This sequence joins TRBV28 and TRBJ2-1; no firm D call. There are 12 residues in the CDR3. V dropped 6 bases and J dropped 6 bases, with 9 bases sitting between them. Per germline, CDR1 MDHEN and CDR2 SYDVKM.

This clone was found once. V is TRBV5-4 and J is TRBJ2-7; D is unresolved. CDR3 length: 13 residues. V lost 5 bases, J lost 5 bases, and 14 bases lay in between. CDR1 is SGHNT, CDR2 YYREEE, per germline (reference sequence). DNA for the CDR3: TGTGCCAGCAGTTCTGGCAGTCGCGACGAGCAGTACTTC. Translating gives CASSSGSRDEQYF.

J is TRBJ2-3 and V is TRBV5-4; the D gene is possibly TRBD1 (6 bases). Per the germline V gene, CDR1 is SGHNT and CDR2 is YYREEE (reference sequence). V gave up 0 bases and J gave up 3 bases, with 8 bases separating them. The CDR3 runs 14 residues. CDR3 sequence reads: CASSLDRVTDTQYF. CDR3 nucleotide sequence: TGTGCCAGCAGCTTGGACAGGGTAACAGATACGCAGTATTTT.

CDR3 nucleotide sequence: TGTGCCAGCACCCGAACTCCACTGGGGGATTCACCCCTCCACTTT. Translation: CASTRTPLGDSPLHF. The genes are TRBV6-1 and TRBJ1-6; D may be TRBD1 (5 bases). Trimming cost V 7 bases and J 8 bases, with 18 bases left between them. The CDR3 extends over 15 amino acids. Per germline, CDR1 MNHNS and CDR2 SASEGT.

This chain joins TRBV11-3 and TRBJ2-3; possibly TRBD1 for D (6 bases). Per germline, CDR1 SGHNT and CDR2 YENEEA. This CDR3 spans 13 amino acids. Trimming removed 3 bases at V and 4 bases at J, with 8 bases between. The CDR3 region is CASSFNRADTQYF. The CDR3 DNA is TGTGCCAGCAGCTTTAACAGGGCAGATACGCAGTATTTT.

V is TRBV6-5 and J is TRBJ2-7; no clear D gene. Between the trimmed V and J ends, which lost 8 bases and 2 bases, there was a span of 13 bases. From germline, CDR1 is MNHEY and CDR2 SVGAGI. The CDR3 loop spans 13 amino acids. DNA for the CDR3: TGTGCCAGCGACGGCGGCTCTGCCTACGAGCAGTACTTC. Translation gives CASDGGSAYEQYF.

In this sample, this clone turned up once. This chain links TRBV10-2 with TRBJ2-1, with D maybe TRBD2 (7 bases). Germline-derived CDR1 and CDR2 are WSHSY and SAAADI. The CDR3 contains 16 residues. The V end was cut by 0 bases, the J end by 12 bases, with 21 bases between. In DNA, the CDR3 is TGCGCCAGCAGTGAGTCAATGGGCGGGGGCAGATTCGGGCAGTTCTTC. Its protein is CASSESMGGGRFGQFF.

The chain combines TRBV28 with TRBJ2-5; 8 bases are a match to TRBD1. Germline trimming cut 5 bases from V and 2 bases from J; bases unmatched to any gene: 10. The CDR3 consists of 16 residues. Germline lookup yields CDR1 MDHEN and CDR2 SYDVKM. As DNA, the CDR3 is TGTGCCAGCAGTCCGAGACAGGGGTTGGGGCAAGAGACCCAGTACTTC. Encoded protein: CASSPRQGLGQETQYF.

As for this clone: Other DNA sequences within the sample encode an identical CDR3. The chain is built from TRBV19 and TRBJ2-1; a possible D gene is TRBD2 (6 bases). V was pared by 3 bases and J by 0 bases, with 9 bases between. The germline V gene encodes CDR1 LNHDA and CDR2 SQIVND (reference sequence). The CDR3 totals 15 residues. The CDR3 DNA reads as TGTGCCAGTAGTATTGCCGGGAGCTCCTACAATGAGCAGTTCTTC. Its protein product is CASSIAGSSYNEQFF.

The J gene is TRBJ2-1, the V gene TRBV5-4, with TRBD2 as a possible D gene (5 bases). The CDR3 is 15 residues long. Trimming pared 1 base from V and 3 bases from J, leaving 11 bases between. CDR1 and CDR2 from the germline V gene are SGHNT and YYREEE (reference sequence). The CDR3 spells CASSLPGKDYNEQFF. Here the CDR3 DNA reads TGTGCCAGCAGCTTGCCCGGGAAAGACTACAATGAGCAGTTCTTC.

The chain uses TRBV9 and TRBJ2-7; D not certain. CDR3 length: 15 residues. Trimming stripped 0 bases from V and 0 bases from J, with 10 bases between. Germline CDR1 and CDR2: SGDLS and YYNGEE. The CDR3: CASSVDPSSSYEQYF. The CDR3 DNA is TGTGCCAGCAGCGTAGACCCCTCGAGCTCCTACGAGCAGTACTTC.

J is TRBJ1-2 and V is TRBV21-1; the table gives TRBD1 as D, unverified against the DNA. TRBV21-1 is a recognized pseudogene. The length of the CDR3 is 13 residues. The DNA of the CDR3 is TGTGCCAGCAGCACAGTTTTTAACTATGGCTACACCTTC. This encodes CASSTVFNYGYTF.

Worth noting for this clone: Other DNA sequences in this specimen translate into the identical CDR3. This chain connects TRBV5-1 to TRBJ2-3; 8 bases map to TRBD2. Germline lookup yields CDR1 SGHRS and CDR2 YFSETQ. The V segment lost 2 bases and the J segment 0 bases; nucleotides outside the gene matches: 2. CDR3 length: 15 residues. CDR3 nucleotides: TGCGCCAGCAGCTTAAGCGGGGGAAGCACAGATACGCAGTATTTT. Its translation: CASSLSGGSTDTQYF.